A selection of T cell receptor beta chains follows, all from one sample in a study of blood T cell repertoires in COVID-19. The table came from immunoSEQ multiplex PCR; TCRdb's copy has only in-frame clones and leaves some out. Of 250,000 to 300,000 clones in the sample, around nine tenths are singletons; the top ten hold approximately 1.2%. The specimen sequenced was PBMCs or T cells enriched from blood (not recorded which). The receptors originated from a woman aged 25-40 years who had recovered from COVID-19. Both conserved end residues are part of each CDR3. The D gene is left open where the match is weak. Size values are once, few and many counts, or a class for expanded clones, and some rows have none.

j_call: TRBJ2-5
d_call: TRBD2
clone_size: .
cdr3_length: 18
v_call: TRBV27
cdr3_aa: CASSNTGTSGLRRETQYF
cdr3_nt: TGTGCCAGCAGTAACACCGGGACTAGCGGCCTAAGGCGAGAGACCCAGTACTTC

j_call: TRBJ2-1
d_call: .
clone_size: .
cdr3_length: 17
v_call: TRBV5-5
cdr3_aa: CASSFKFAPGDYNEQFF
cdr3_nt: TGTGCCAGCAGCTTCAAGTTTGCTCCAGGGGACTACAATGAGCAGTTCTTC

j_call: TRBJ1-6
d_call: TRBD1
clone_size: .
cdr3_length: 16
v_call: TRBV4-3
cdr3_aa: CASSQGRTGSWEALHF
cdr3_nt: TGCGCCAGCAGCCAAGGCAGGACAGGATCTTGGGAGGCCCTCCACTTT

j_call: TRBJ2-3
d_call: .
clone_size: .
cdr3_length: 15
v_call: TRBV2
cdr3_aa: CASSDGQGRTDTQYF
cdr3_nt: TGTGCCAGCAGTGATGGCCAGGGAAGGACAGATACGCAGTATTTT

j_call: TRBJ2-2
d_call: .
clone_size: .
cdr3_length: 17
v_call: TRBV27
cdr3_aa: CASSPRPISLGTGELFF
cdr3_nt: TGTGCCAGCAGTCCCCGCCCGATCTCGCTAGGCACCGGGGAGCTGTTTTTT

j_call: TRBJ2-3
d_call: TRBD2
clone_size: .
cdr3_length: 15
v_call: TRBV6-2/TRBV6-3
cdr3_aa: CASSYGLADTDTQYF
cdr3_nt: TGTGCCAGCAGTTACGGACTAGCGGATACAGATACGCAGTATTTT

j_call: TRBJ1-2
d_call: .
clone_size: few
cdr3_length: 10
v_call: TRBV20-1
cdr3_aa: CSAREDGYTF
cdr3_nt: TGCAGTGCTAGGGAGGATGGCTACACCTTC

j_call: TRBJ2-1
d_call: .
clone_size: .
cdr3_length: 14
v_call: TRBV6-5
cdr3_aa: CASSFVSSYNEQFF
cdr3_nt: TGTGCCAGCAGTTTTGTGAGCTCCTACAATGAGCAGTTCTTC

j_call: TRBJ2-5
d_call: .
clone_size: .
cdr3_length: 14
v_call: TRBV4-1
cdr3_aa: CASSQVQGFETQYF
cdr3_nt: TGCGCCAGCAGCCAAGTACAGGGTTTCGAGACCCAGTACTTC

j_call: TRBJ2-1
d_call: TRBD1
clone_size: .
cdr3_length: 15
v_call: TRBV2
cdr3_aa: CASTLPGQGVDEQFF
cdr3_nt: TGTGCCAGCACCCTTCCGGGACAGGGGGTCGATGAGCAGTTCTTC

j_call: TRBJ1-6
d_call: .
clone_size: .
cdr3_length: 14
v_call: TRBV5-1
cdr3_aa: CASSPGSVDSPLHF
cdr3_nt: TGCGCCAGCAGCCCGGGGAGTGTAGATTCACCCCTCCACTTT

j_call: TRBJ2-1
d_call: TRBD2
clone_size: .
cdr3_length: 11
v_call: TRBV7-6
cdr3_aa: CASSLAGGAFF
cdr3_nt: TGTGCCAGCAGCCTAGCGGGAGGGGCGTTCTTC

j_call: TRBJ2-5
d_call: TRBD2
clone_size: once
cdr3_length: 15
v_call: TRBV6-5
cdr3_aa: CASRRGREGLETQYF
cdr3_nt: TGTGCCAGCAGAAGGGGGCGGGAGGGCCTTGAGACCCAGTACTTC

j_call: TRBJ1-1
d_call: .
clone_size: .
cdr3_length: 14
v_call: TRBV2
cdr3_aa: CASSEAGGGVLAFF
cdr3_nt: TGTGCCAGCAGTGAAGCGGGAGGGGGGGTTCTGGCTTTCTTT

j_call: TRBJ1-1
d_call: .
clone_size: .
cdr3_length: 13
v_call: TRBV7-2
cdr3_aa: CASTRQANTEAFF
cdr3_nt: TGTGCCAGCACAAGACAGGCCAACACTGAAGCTTTCTTT

j_call: TRBJ2-1
d_call: TRBD2
clone_size: .
cdr3_length: 17
v_call: TRBV27
cdr3_aa: CASSFLPSGRYYNEQFF
cdr3_nt: TGTGCCAGCAGTTTTCTCCCGAGCGGGAGGTATTACAATGAGCAGTTCTTC

j_call: TRBJ2-1
d_call: TRBD2
clone_size: .
cdr3_length: 20
v_call: TRBV10-3
cdr3_aa: CAISDPELAGVHGSYNEQFF
cdr3_nt: TGTGCCATCAGTGACCCCGAATTAGCGGGAGTACACGGGTCCTACAATGAGCAGTTCTTC

j_call: TRBJ1-2
d_call: .
clone_size: .
cdr3_length: 14
v_call: TRBV2
cdr3_aa: CASSNRQSSNGYTF
cdr3_nt: TGTGCCAGCAGTAATAGACAAAGCTCGAATGGCTACACCTTC